This T cell receptor (beta chain) was identified in a study of blood T cell repertoires in COVID-19. For the study at large: In each case, the material was cDNA or gDNA derived from T cells, B-cell-depleted T cells, or PBMCs.

In the authors' workflow: Amplifying reference gene primers gave estimates of nucleated cell counts. Produced via immunoSEQ multiplex PCR; TCRdb's table is partial and in-frame only. V and J calls plus clone size are reproduced from that table; the DNA served to infer D and trimming. The table records around 250,000 clones, about 80% of them present only once. The CDR3 runs 12 residues. Germline CDR1 and CDR2: LGHDT and YNNKEL (reference sequence). Trimming took 3 bases from V and 6 from J, leaving 9 bases between them. Enrollees, 18 to 89 years old, lived in about two dozen US areas. Cohort placement rested on clinical history that participants reported themselves.

The sequence was obtained from a man aged 35 to 55 who had recovered from COVID-19. Sequenced sample: PBMCs or T cells enriched from blood (not recorded which). This chain uses TRBV3-1 (or the pseudogene TRBV3-2) with TRBJ2-7; a weak D match, TRBD1 (5 bases). The chain's CDR3 is CASSHLRGEQYF. Written as DNA, the CDR3 is TGTGCCAGCAGCCACCTTAGGGGCGAGCAGTACTTC.